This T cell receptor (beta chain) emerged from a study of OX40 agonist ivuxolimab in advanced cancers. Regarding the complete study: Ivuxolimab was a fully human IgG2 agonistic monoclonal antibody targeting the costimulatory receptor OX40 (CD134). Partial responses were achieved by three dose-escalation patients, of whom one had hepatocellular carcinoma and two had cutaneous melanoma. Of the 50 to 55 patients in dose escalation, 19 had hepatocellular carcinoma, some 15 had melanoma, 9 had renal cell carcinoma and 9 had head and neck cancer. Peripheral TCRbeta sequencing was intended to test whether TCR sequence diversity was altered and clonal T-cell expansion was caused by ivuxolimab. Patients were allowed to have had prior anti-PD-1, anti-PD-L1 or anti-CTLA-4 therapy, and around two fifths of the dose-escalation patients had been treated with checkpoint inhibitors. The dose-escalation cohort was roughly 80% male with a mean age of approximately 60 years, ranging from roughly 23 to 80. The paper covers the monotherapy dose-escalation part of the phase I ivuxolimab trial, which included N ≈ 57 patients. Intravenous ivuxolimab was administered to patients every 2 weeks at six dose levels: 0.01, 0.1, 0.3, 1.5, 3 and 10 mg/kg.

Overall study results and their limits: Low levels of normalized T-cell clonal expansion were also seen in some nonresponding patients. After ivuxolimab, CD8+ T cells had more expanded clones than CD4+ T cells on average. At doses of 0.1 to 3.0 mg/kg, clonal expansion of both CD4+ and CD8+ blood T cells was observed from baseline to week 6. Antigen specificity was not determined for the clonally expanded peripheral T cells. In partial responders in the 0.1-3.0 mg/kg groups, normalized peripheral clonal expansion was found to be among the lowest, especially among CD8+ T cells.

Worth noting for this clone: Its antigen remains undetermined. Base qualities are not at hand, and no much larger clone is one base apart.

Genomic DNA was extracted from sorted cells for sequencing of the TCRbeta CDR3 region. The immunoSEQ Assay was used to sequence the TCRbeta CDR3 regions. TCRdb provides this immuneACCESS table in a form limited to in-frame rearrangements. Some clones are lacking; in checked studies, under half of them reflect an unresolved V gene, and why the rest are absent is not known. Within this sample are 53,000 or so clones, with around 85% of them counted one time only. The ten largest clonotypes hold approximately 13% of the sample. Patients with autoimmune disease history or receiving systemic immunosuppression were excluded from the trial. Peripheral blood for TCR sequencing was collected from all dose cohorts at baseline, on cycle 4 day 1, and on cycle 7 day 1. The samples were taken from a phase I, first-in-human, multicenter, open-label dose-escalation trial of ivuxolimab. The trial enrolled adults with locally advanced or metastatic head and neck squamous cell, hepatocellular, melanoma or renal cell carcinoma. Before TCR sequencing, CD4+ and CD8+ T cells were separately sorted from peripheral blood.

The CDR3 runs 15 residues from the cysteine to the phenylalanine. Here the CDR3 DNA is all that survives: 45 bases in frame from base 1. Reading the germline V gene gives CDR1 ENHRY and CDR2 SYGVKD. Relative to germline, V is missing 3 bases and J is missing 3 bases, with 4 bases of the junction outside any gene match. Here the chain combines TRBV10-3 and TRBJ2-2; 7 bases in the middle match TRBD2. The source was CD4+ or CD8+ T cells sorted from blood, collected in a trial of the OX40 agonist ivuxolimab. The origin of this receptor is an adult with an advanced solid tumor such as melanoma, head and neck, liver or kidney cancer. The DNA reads TGTGCCATCAGTGAAGGTCTAGCGGACACCGGGGAGCTGTTTTTT. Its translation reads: CAISEGLADTGELFF.